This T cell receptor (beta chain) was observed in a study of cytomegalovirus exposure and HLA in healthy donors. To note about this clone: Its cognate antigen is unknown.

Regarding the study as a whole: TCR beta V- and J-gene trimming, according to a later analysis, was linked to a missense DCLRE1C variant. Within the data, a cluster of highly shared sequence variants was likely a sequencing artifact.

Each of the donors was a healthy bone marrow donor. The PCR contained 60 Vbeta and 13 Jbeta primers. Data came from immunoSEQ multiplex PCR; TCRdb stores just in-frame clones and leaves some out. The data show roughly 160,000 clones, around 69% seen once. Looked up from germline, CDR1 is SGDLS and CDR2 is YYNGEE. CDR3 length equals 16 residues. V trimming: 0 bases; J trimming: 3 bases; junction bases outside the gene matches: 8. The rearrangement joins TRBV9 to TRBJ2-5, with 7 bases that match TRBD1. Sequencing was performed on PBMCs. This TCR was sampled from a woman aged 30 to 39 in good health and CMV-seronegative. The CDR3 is CASSVGPSGTEETQYF. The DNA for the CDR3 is TGTGCCAGCAGCGTAGGCCCCTCCGGGACAGAAGAGACCCAGTACTTC.